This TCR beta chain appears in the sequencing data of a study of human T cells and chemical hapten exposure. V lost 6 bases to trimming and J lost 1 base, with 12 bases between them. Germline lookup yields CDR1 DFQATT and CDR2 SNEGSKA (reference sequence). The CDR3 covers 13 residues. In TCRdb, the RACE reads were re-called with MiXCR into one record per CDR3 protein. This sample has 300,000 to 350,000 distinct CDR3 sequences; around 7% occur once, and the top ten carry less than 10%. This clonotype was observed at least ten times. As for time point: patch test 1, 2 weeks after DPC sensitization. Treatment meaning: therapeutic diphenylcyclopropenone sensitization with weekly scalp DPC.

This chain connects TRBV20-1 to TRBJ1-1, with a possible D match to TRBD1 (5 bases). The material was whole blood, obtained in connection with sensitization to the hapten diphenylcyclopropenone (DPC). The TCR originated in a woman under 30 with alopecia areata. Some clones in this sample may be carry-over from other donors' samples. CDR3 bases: TGCAGTGCCCCGGTAGGGGAGAACACTGAAGCTTTCTTT. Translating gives CSAPVGENTEAFF.